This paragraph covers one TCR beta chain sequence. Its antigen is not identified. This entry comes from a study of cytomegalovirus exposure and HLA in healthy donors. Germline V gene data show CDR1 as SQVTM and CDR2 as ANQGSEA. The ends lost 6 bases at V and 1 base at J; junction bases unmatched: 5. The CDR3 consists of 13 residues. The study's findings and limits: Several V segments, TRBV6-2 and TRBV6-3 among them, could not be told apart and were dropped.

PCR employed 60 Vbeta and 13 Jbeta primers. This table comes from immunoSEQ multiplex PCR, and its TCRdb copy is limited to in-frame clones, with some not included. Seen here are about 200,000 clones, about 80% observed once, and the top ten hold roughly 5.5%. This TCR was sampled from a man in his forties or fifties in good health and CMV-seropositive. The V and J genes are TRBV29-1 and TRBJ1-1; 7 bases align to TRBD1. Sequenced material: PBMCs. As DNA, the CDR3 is TGCAGCGTACAGACAGGGCCGAACACTGAAGCTTTCTTT. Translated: CSVQTGPNTEAFF.